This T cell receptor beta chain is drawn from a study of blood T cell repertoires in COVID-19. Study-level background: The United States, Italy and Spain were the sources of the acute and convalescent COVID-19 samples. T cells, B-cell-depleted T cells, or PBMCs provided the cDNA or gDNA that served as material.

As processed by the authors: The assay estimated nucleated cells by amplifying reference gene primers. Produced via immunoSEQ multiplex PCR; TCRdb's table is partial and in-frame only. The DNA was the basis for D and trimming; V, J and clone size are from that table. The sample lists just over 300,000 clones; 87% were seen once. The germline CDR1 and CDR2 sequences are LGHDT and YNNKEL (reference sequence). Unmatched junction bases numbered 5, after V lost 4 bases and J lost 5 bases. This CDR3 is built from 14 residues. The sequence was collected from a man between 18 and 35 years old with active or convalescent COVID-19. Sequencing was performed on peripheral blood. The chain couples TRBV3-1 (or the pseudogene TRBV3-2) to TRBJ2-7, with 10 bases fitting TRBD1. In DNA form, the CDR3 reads TGTGCCAGCAGCCTCCATGACAGGGGGCACGAGCAGTACTTC. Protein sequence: CASSLHDRGHEQYF.